This T cell receptor (beta chain) is from a study of blood T cell repertoires in COVID-19. This CDR3 region has 13 residues. The germline gives CDR1 SGHAT, CDR2 FQNNGV. With 4 bases clipped from V and 5 bases from J, the junction kept 1 base outside the gene matches. Authors' data handling: The authors estimated nucleated cell counts from reference gene primer amplification. Sequencing was performed with immunoSEQ multiplex PCR; in TCRdb, only in-frame clones are kept and a portion is missing. V and J calls and clone size are as listed in that table; D and trimming were resolved from the DNA. Of 80,000 to 95,000 clones in the sample, 70% to 90% are singletons; the top ten hold around 26%.

Sequences were obtained from peripheral blood. The sequence came from a man aged 50-59 years with active or convalescent COVID-19. The chain uses TRBV11-2 and TRBJ2-2, with TRBD1 matching over 7 bases. The CDR3 sequence is CASSYRGTGELFF. In nucleotides, the CDR3 is TGTGCCAGCAGCTACAGGGGAACCGGGGAGCTGTTTTTT.